The clone carrying this T cell receptor beta chain occurred a few times. What it recognizes is unknown. These data come from a study of T cell repertoires in cytomegalovirus infection. Whole-study findings and limits: Within the response measured ex vivo, HLA-C-restricted CMV-specific TCR beta clonotypes were dominant.

TCRdb reanalysed the reads using MiXCR and keeps one entry per CDR3 protein. The top ten clones hold around 10% of a sample with about 130,000 distinct CDR3 sequences, approximately 9.2% of them seen once. The sequence derives from a human donor in good health (CMV status not recorded). Some clones in this sample may be carry-over from other donors' samples. Specimen: PBMCs.

The chain's CDR3 is CAISVNRQSYEQYF. In DNA form, the CDR3 reads TGTGCCATCAGTGTCAACAGGCAATCCTACGAGCAGTACTTC. J is TRBJ2-7 and V is TRBV10-3; tentative D call: TRBD1 (5 bases). This CDR3 region has 14 residues. V shed 4 bases and J shed 1 base, with 11 bases lying between them. Germline-derived CDR1 and CDR2 are ENHRY and SYGVKD.